This T cell receptor beta chain appears in the sequencing data of a study of blood T cell repertoires in COVID-19. Across the whole study: Samples taken during acute and convalescent COVID-19 were collected in the United States, Italy and Spain.

Methods used by the authors: Amplification of reference gene primers provided the estimated nucleated cell counts. Repertoires were generated with immunoSEQ multiplex PCR, while TCRdb's copy carries only in-frame clones and drops some. V, J and clone size derive from that table, while D and trimming were established from the DNA sequence. The table records approximately 200,000 clones, around nine tenths of them present only once. CDR3 size: 15 residues. Looked up from germline, CDR1 is GTSNPN and CDR2 is SVGIG (reference sequence). J was trimmed by 4 bases and V by 5 bases; bases with no gene match: 13. Allocation to cohorts depended on clinical history reported by the participants. Individuals in the exposed group had encountered a COVID-19 case within 2 weeks preceding study entry.

The TCR sequence derives from a woman in her thirties who had been exposed to COVID-19. The chain employs TRBV30 and TRBJ2-7; TRBD2 matches at 8 bases. Sequenced: PBMCs or T cells enriched from blood (not recorded which). The CDR3 loop is CAWSGRQTSAYEQYF. CDR3 in DNA: TGTGCCTGGTCTGGACGTCAGACTAGCGCTTACGAGCAGTACTTC.